The next 2 T cell receptor beta chains were all read from a single sample in a study of identical twins. TCRdb redid the calling of the 5' RACE reads with MiXCR, one entry per CDR3 protein. Of around 530,000 distinct CDR3 sequences listed, roughly 15% are singletons. These data are also associated with another study on yellow fever vaccine responses in identical twins.

The sample comprised CD4+ T cells sorted from blood. The receptors derive from a woman under 30 in good health.

This sequence joins TRBV12-3 or TRBV12-4 and TRBJ1-5, with a possible D match to TRBD1 (6 bases). Trimming cost V 4 bases and J 3 bases, with 10 bases left between them. The CDR3 extends over 14 amino acids. The CDR3 sequence: CASSWTATNQPQHF. CDR3 coding DNA: TGTGCCAGCAGTTGGACAGCCACCAATCAGCCCCAGCATTTT.

The chain combines TRBV12-3 or TRBV12-4 with TRBJ2-3; D perhaps matches TRBD2 (5 bases). V lost 6 bases and J 4 bases, leaving 23 bases between the germline ends. This CDR3 has 17 residues. CDR3 nucleotide sequence: TGTGCCAGCAGCCAATCCGCGGGCTTCCTGGCGGCAGATACGCAGTATTTT. It translates to CASSQSAGFLAADTQYF.